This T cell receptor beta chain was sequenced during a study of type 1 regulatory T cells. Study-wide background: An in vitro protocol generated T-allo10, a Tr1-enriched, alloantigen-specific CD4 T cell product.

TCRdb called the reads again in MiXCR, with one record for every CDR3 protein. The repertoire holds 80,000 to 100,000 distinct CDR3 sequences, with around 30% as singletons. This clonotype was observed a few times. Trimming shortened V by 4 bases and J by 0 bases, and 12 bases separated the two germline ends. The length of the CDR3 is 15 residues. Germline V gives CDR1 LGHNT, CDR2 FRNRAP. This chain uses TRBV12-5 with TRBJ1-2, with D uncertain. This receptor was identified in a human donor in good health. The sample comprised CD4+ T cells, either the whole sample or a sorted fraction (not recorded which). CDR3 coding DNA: TGTGCTAGTGGTTCTCCGACGGTAGCTAACTATGGCTACACCTTC. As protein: CASGSPTVANYGYTF.